One T cell receptor (beta chain) is described in this entry. Its antigen is not known. One entry per CDR3 protein results from TCRdb running MiXCR on the reads. The sample lists about 250,000 distinct CDR3 sequences, approximately 17% occurring once. This sample was taken from a study of T cell repertoires in cytomegalovirus infection. Study context: An indication of both CMV infection and matching HLA type came from public TCR beta signatures.

Study findings and constraints: Accumulated public TCR beta family frequency recognized individuals carrying CMV together with the relevant HLA. What dominated the ex vivo response were HLA-C-restricted CMV-specific TCR beta clonotypes.

The source is a human donor in good health (CMV status not recorded). Some clones in this sample may be carry-over from other donors' samples. Source material: CD8+ T cells from PBMCs.

DNA of the CDR3: TGTGCCAGCAGAGACCCGAGTTTCGAGGGTTCACCCCTCCACTTT. It translates to CASRDPSFEGSPLHF. The chain links TRBV6-5 to TRBJ1-6; D gene ambiguous. V lost 6 bases, J lost 9 bases, and 18 bases lay in between. CDR1 and CDR2 (germline): MNHEY, SVGAGI. This CDR3 comprises 15 residues.